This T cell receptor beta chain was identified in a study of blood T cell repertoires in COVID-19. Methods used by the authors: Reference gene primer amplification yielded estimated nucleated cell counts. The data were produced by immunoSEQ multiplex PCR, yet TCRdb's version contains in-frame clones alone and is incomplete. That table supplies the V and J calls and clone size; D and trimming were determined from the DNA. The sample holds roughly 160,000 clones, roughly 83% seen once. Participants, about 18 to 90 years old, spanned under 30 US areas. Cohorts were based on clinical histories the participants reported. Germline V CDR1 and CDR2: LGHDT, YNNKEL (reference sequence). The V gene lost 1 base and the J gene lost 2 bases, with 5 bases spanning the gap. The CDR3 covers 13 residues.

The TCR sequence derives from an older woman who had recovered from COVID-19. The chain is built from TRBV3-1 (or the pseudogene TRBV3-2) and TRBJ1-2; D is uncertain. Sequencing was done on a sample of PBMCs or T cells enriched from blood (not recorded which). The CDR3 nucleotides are TGTGCCAGCAGCCAAGGGCAGAACTATGGCTACACCTTC. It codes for CASSQGQNYGYTF.